The next 8 T cell receptor beta chains were all read from a single sample in a study of shared clonotypes between healthy human individuals. The data were produced by immunoSEQ multiplex PCR, yet TCRdb's version contains in-frame clones alone and is incomplete. The sample consists of about 1 million clones, approximately 76% of them appearing once. Sequencing input: memory CD4+ T cells sorted from blood. Subset of the sample: CD45RA-negative fraction. The receptors derive from a man aged 18 to 30 in good health.

A single count supports this clone. J is TRBJ2-7 and V is TRBV29-1; D may be TRBD1 (6 bases). Germline V lookup: CDR1 SQVTM, CDR2 ANQGSEA. V lost 0 bases to trimming and J lost 2 bases, with 14 bases between them. The CDR3 totals 15 residues. The CDR3 loop reads CSVEDPSRGPYEQYF. The DNA for the CDR3 is TGCAGCGTTGAAGATCCCAGCAGGGGCCCCTACGAGCAGTACTTC.

V usage is TRBV27 and J usage is TRBJ1-5, with D perhaps matching TRBD1 (5 bases). In germline, CDR1 is MNHEY, CDR2 SMNVEV (reference sequence). V was trimmed by 6 bases and J by 7 bases, leaving 19 bases between them. The CDR3 spans 15 residues. The CDR3 region is CASRMAGRADQPQHF. CDR3 nucleotide sequence: TGTGCCAGCAGGATGGCGGGCAGGGCGGACCAGCCCCAGCATTTT.

This clone showed up just a few times. The V and J genes are TRBV30 and TRBJ1-4, with unresolved D. V gave up 0 bases and J gave up 5 bases, with 13 bases separating them. The CDR3 sequence is 15 residues long. Germline CDR1 is GTSNPN and CDR2 is SVGIG (reference sequence). The CDR3 spells CAWSVAGLRNEKLFF. CDR3 sequence (DNA): TGTGCCTGGAGTGTCGCGGGGTTACGGAATGAAAAACTGTTTTTT.

The J gene is TRBJ1-5, the V gene TRBV27, with D possibly TRBD1 on 6 matching bases. This CDR3 region has 16 residues. V lost 2 bases to trimming and J lost 3 bases, with 14 bases between them. The germline V gene encodes CDR1 MNHEY and CDR2 SMNVEV (reference sequence). CDR3 residues: CASSLGLTGFNQPQHF. Here the CDR3 DNA reads TGTGCCAGCAGTTTAGGCCTTACAGGGTTCAATCAGCCCCAGCATTTT.

The chain is built from TRBV5-4 and TRBJ1-2; D call uncertain. The CDR3 runs to 16 residues. The germline CDR1 and CDR2 sequences are SGHNT and YYREEE (reference sequence). The V end lost 4 bases, the J end lost 6 bases, and 22 bases lay between the germline ends. Here the CDR3 DNA reads TGTGCCAGCAGCCCGCGGGATCTATGGATCCAGAATGGCTACACCTTC. This encodes CASSPRDLWIQNGYTF.

The gene calls are TRBV6-1 and TRBJ2-7; D gene ambiguous. Trimming pared 4 bases from V and 3 bases from J, leaving 4 bases between. Germline V CDR1 and CDR2: MNHNS, SASEGT. CDR3 length: 11 residues. CDR3 nucleotides: TGTGCCAGCAGTGCCGTCTACGAGCAGTACTTC. Protein sequence: CASSAVYEQYF.

The chain couples TRBV9 to TRBJ2-3, with TRBD1 matching over 7 bases. The CDR3 is 15 residues long. CDR1 is SGDLS, CDR2 YYNGEE, per germline. The trim removed 4 bases at V and 2 bases at J, leaving 7 bases unmatched. Written as DNA, the CDR3 is TGTGCCAGCAGCACTCGACAGGGACCCACAGATACGCAGTATTTT. Its translation is CASSTRQGPTDTQYF.

The J gene is TRBJ1-1, the V gene TRBV5-4, with D possibly being TRBD1 (6 bases). CDR3 size: 15 residues. The V and J ends lost 1 base and 4 bases respectively, with 14 bases between them. CDR1 and CDR2 from the germline V gene are SGHNT and YYREEE (reference sequence). The CDR3 coding sequence is TGTGCCAGCAGCTTGTTGGGGGCGCAGGTCACTGAAGCTTTCTTT. It specifies CASSLLGAQVTEAFF.